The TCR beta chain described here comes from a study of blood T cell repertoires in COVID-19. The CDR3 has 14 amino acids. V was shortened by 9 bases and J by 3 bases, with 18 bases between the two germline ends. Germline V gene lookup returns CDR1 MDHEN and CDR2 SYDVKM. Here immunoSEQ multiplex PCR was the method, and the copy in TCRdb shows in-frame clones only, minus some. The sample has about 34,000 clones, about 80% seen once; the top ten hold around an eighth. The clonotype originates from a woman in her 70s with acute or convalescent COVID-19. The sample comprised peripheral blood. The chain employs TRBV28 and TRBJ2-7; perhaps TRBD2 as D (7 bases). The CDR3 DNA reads TGTGCCAGTTGGGGGGGCTTAGGAAGCTACGAGCAGTACTTC. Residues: CASWGGLGSYEQYF.